Sequencing of this T cell receptor beta chain was carried out in a study of somatic mutations in cytotoxic T cells in rheumatoid arthritis. This CDR3 region has 16 residues. V was pared by 4 bases and J by 7 bases, with 11 bases of the junction left unmatched. Germline V lookup: CDR1 SGHVS, CDR2 FQNEAQ. Data came from immunoSEQ multiplex PCR; TCRdb stores just in-frame clones and leaves some out. The sample has about 16,000 clones, 60% to 80% seen once. The clonotype was recovered from an adult with rheumatoid arthritis. Sequencing input: CD8+ T cells sorted from blood. V and J are TRBV7-8 and TRBJ2-7, with 12 bases aligning to TRBD1. Here the CDR3 reads CASSWGVGQGAGEQYF. The CDR3 DNA sequence: TGTGCCAGCAGCTGGGGGGTGGGACAGGGGGCAGGGGAGCAGTACTTC.